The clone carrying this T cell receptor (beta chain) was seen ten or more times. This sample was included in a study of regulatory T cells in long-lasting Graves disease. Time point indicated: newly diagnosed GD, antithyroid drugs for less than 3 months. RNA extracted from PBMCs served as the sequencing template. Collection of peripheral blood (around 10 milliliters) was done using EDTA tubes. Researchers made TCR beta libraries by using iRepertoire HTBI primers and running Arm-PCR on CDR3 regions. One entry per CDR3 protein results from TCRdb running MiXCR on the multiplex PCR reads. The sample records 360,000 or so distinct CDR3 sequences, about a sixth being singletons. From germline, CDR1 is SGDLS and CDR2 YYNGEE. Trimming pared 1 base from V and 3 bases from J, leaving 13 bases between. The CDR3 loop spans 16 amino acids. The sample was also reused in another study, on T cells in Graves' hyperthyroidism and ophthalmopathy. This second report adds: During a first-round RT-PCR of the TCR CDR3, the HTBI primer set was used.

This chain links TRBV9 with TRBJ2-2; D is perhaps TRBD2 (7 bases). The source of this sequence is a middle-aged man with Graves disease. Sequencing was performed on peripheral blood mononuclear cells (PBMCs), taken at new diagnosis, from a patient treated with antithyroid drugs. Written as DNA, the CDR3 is TGTGCCAGCAGCGTAAGAGGGGGGGCGGACACCGGGGAGCTGTTTTTT. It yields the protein CASSVRGGADTGELFF.